This passage covers 28 T cell receptor beta chains from one sample sequenced in a study of chemoradiotherapy in HPV16-positive cancers. This table comes from immunoSEQ multiplex PCR, and its TCRdb copy is limited to in-frame clones, with some not included. The repertoire holds roughly 9,800 clones, with around 72% as singletons. Collection took place from a patient who underwent chemoradiotherapy. The receptors were sampled from a human donor with HPV-associated anogenital cancer.

V is TRBV19 and J is TRBJ2-2; D is perhaps TRBD2 (6 bases). The length of the CDR3 is 16 residues. V lost 5 bases and J 4 bases, leaving 17 bases between the germline ends. CDR1 and CDR2 (germline): LNHDA, SQIVND (reference sequence). The CDR3 loop is CASSPQGGVTTGELFF. In DNA form, the CDR3 reads TGTGCCAGTAGTCCCCAAGGCGGGGTAACCACCGGGGAGCTGTTTTTT.

The chain links TRBV2 to TRBJ1-1; D might be TRBD1 (5 bases). The CDR3 spans 13 residues. Trimming shortened V by 5 bases and J by 4 bases, and 11 bases separated the two germline ends. The germline V gene encodes CDR1 SNHLY and CDR2 FYNNEI. The CDR3 is CASSKGLGTEAFF. CDR3 nucleotide sequence: TGTGCCAGCAGTAAGGGGTTGGGCACTGAAGCTTTCTTT.

The chain recombines TRBV7-2 with TRBJ2-5; D gene unclear. This CDR3 has 15 residues. The germline V gene has CDR1 SGHTA and CDR2 FQGNSA. Trimming cost V 1 base and J 5 bases, with 14 bases left between them. CDR3 region: CASSLGYRVGETQYF. The DNA for the CDR3 is TGTGCCAGCAGCTTAGGATATCGGGTAGGGGAGACCCAGTACTTC.

The chain joins TRBV19 to TRBJ2-1; 7 nucleotides match TRBD1. The CDR3 consists of 13 residues. Germline assignment: CDR1 LNHDA and CDR2 SQIVND (reference sequence). Losses at the gene ends were 1 base for V and 8 bases for J; bases not matched to a gene: 2. This CDR3 is CASSIGGGDEQFF. CDR3 nucleotide sequence: TGTGCCAGTAGTATAGGAGGGGGCGATGAGCAGTTCTTC.

This chain joins TRBV18 and TRBJ2-5; maybe TRBD1 (8 bases). Trimming cost V 2 bases and J 4 bases, with 14 bases left between them. The CDR3 runs 15 residues. Germline assignment: CDR1 KGHSH and CDR2 LQKENI. Written as DNA, the CDR3 is TGTGCCAGCTCACCATGGACAGGGAGGGCAGAGACCCAGTACTTC. Amino acid sequence: CASSPWTGRAETQYF.

The J gene is TRBJ2-1, the V gene TRBV2; a possible D gene is TRBD2 (6 bases). The V end lost 8 bases, the J end lost 4 bases, and 12 bases lay between the germline ends. This CDR3 comprises 13 residues. The germline CDR1 and CDR2 sequences are SNHLY and FYNNEI. The CDR3 DNA reads as TGTGCCAGCTTACGGGGGATATACAATGAGCAGTTCTTC. This sequence encodes CASLRGIYNEQFF.

The chain is built from TRBV2 and TRBJ2-2; D is tentatively TRBD1 or TRBD2 (5 bases each). CDR1 SNHLY and CDR2 FYNNEI come from the germline V gene. The CDR3 loop spans 14 amino acids. V lost 10 bases and J 2 bases, leaving 14 bases between the germline ends. The DNA for the CDR3 is TGTGCCACCCATGGGACGGCTAACACCGGGGAGCTGTTTTTT. This sequence encodes CATHGTANTGELFF.

The chain uses TRBV28 and TRBJ1-3; D not certain. Trimming cost V 6 bases and J 6 bases, with 18 bases left between them. Per the germline V gene, CDR1 is MDHEN and CDR2 is SYDVKM. This CDR3 region has 15 residues. The CDR3 protein is CASSKTLLYSNTIYF. Here the CDR3 DNA reads TGTGCCAGCAGCAAGACACTTCTATACTCAAACACCATATATTTT.

The chain carries TRBV7-2 and TRBJ2-7, with 7 bases lining up with TRBD2. The germline gives CDR1 SGHTA, CDR2 FQGNSA. V gave up 5 bases and J gave up 4 bases; unmatched junction bases: 8. The CDR3 covers 14 residues. CDR3 in amino acids: CASSVRGVPYEQYF. The DNA for the CDR3 is TGTGCCAGCAGCGTTCGGGGGGTTCCATACGAGCAGTACTTC. Full variable domain (outside the CDR3, taken from reference TRBV7-2 and TRBJ2-7): GAGVSQSPSNKVTEKGKDVELRCDPISGHTALYWYRQSLGQGLEFLIYFQGNSAPDKSGLPSDRFSAERTGGSVSTLTIQRTQQEDSAVYLCASSVRGVPYEQYFGPGTRLTVT.

The genes are TRBV11-3 and TRBJ2-1, with D possibly being TRBD1 or TRBD2 (7 bases each). V was cut by 2 bases and J by 0 bases, with 11 bases left in between. The CDR3 runs 16 residues. The germline V gene encodes CDR1 SGHNT and CDR2 YENEEA. The CDR3 DNA follows: TGTGCCAGCAGCTTAAGCGGGGACAGCTCCTACAATGAGCAGTTCTTC. Translating it yields CASSLSGDSSYNEQFF.

The chain couples TRBV7-9 to TRBJ2-3, with TRBD2 matching 7 bases. Per the germline V gene, CDR1 is SEHNR and CDR2 is FQNEAQ (reference sequence). V lost 1 base, J lost 0 bases, and 10 bases stayed unmatched. This CDR3 is built from 18 residues. The CDR3 is CASSLGSGLAVSTDTQYF. CDR3 DNA: TGTGCCAGCAGCTTAGGTAGCGGGCTAGCTGTAAGCACAGATACGCAGTATTTT. Combining the CDR3 with reference TRBV7-9 and TRBJ2-3 gives the whole variable domain DTGVSQNPRHKITKRGQNVTFRCDPISEHNRLYWYRQTLGQGPEFLTYFQNEAQLEKSRLLSDRFSAERPKGSFSTLEIQRTEQGDSAMYLCASSLGSGLAVSTDTQYFGPGTRLTVL.

The chain uses TRBV7-3 and TRBJ2-2, with TRBD2 matching 8 bases. V lost 2 bases and J lost 5; bases outside the gene matches: 4. Germline-derived CDR1 and CDR2 are SGHTA and FQGTGA. The CDR3 is 15 residues long. Here the CDR3 reads CASSLGSGATGELFF. The CDR3, as DNA: TGTGCCAGCAGCTTAGGTAGCGGGGCTACCGGGGAGCTGTTTTTT.

The rearrangement joins TRBV11-2 to TRBJ1-2, with 7 bases fitting TRBD1. J lost 3 bases, V lost 4 bases, and 17 bases had no gene match. Germline CDR1 is SGHAT and CDR2 is FQNNGV. The CDR3 runs 18 residues. CDR3 in amino acids: CASSSTMGQLKSDYGYTF. For the CDR3, the DNA is TGTGCCAGCAGCTCGACAATGGGACAGCTAAAGAGTGACTATGGCTACACCTTC.

The chain uses TRBV30 and TRBJ1-5; TRBD1 is a possible D gene (5 bases). V was shortened by 1 base and J by 6 bases, with 13 bases between the two germline ends. The CDR3 runs 14 residues. From germline, CDR1 is GTSNPN and CDR2 SVGIG (reference sequence). CDR3 amino acids: CAWSGGSVGQPQHF. CDR3 DNA: TGTGCCTGGAGTGGGGGGTCGGTCGGTCAGCCCCAGCATTTT.

This clone was found a few times. The rearrangement joins TRBV7-2 to TRBJ2-7; the D is unclear. CDR1 SGHTA and CDR2 FQGNSA come from the germline V gene. Deletions cut 1 base from V and 7 bases from J, with 5 bases between. The CDR3 spans 11 residues. The CDR3 sequence is CASSLVGEQYF. CDR3 DNA: TGTGCCAGCAGCTTAGTGGGAGAGCAGTACTTC.

In DNA, the CDR3 is TGTGCCAGCAGGGCCCCAGGCTATAATTCACCCCTCCACTTT. Translating gives CASRAPGYNSPLHF. V and J are TRBV6-5 and TRBJ1-6; no clear D gene. The germline V gene has CDR1 MNHEY and CDR2 SVGAGI. There are 14 residues in the CDR3. V lost 6 bases and J 3 bases, leaving 9 bases between the germline ends.

CDR3 region: CASSTTGGEAFF. Here the CDR3 DNA reads TGCGCCAGCAGCACTACAGGGGGGGAAGCTTTCTTT. This chain joins TRBV5-1 and TRBJ1-1; the match to TRBD1 covers 8 bases. Germline V lookup: CDR1 SGHRS, CDR2 YFSETQ. The V gene end was trimmed by 4 bases and the J gene end by 8 bases; junction bases not matched to a gene: 4. The CDR3 extends over 12 amino acids.

The V call is TRBV5-1, the J call TRBJ2-1; weak D call: TRBD1 (6 bases). The CDR3 is 15 amino acids. Germline V gene data show CDR1 as SGHRS and CDR2 as YFSETQ. V was clipped by 4 bases and J by 2 bases, with 13 bases between them. The CDR3, as DNA: TGCGCCAGCAGCGACCAACAGGGAGCCTACAATGAGCAGTTCTTC. The encoded protein is CASSDQQGAYNEQFF. Using reference TRBV5-1 and TRBJ2-1 for the parts outside the CDR3, the full variable domain is KAGVTQTPRYLIKTRGQQVTLSCSPISGHRSVSWYQQTPGQGLQFLFEYFSETQRNKGNFPGRFSGRQFSNSRSEMNVSTLELGDSALYLCASSDQQGAYNEQFFGPGTRLTVL.

The chain couples TRBV6-5 to TRBJ2-6; a weak D match, TRBD1 (6 bases). Trimming took 6 bases from V and 0 from J, leaving 9 bases between them. CDR1 is MNHEY and CDR2 is SVGAGI in the germline V gene. This CDR3 comprises 15 residues. CDR3 sequence: CASRDSYSGANVLTF. CDR3 nucleotide sequence: TGTGCCAGCAGGGACAGTTACTCTGGGGCCAACGTCCTGACTTTC.

CDR3 nucleotides: TGCAGCGTTGGGTGGCAGTACACCGGGGAGCTGTTTTTT. This gives the protein CSVGWQYTGELFF. The chain links TRBV29-1 to TRBJ2-2; D is ambiguous. CDR1 and CDR2 (germline): SQVTM, ANQGSEA. The CDR3 runs 13 residues. Trimming shortened V by 4 bases and J by 3 bases, and 9 bases separated the two germline ends.

The chain is built from TRBV30 and TRBJ2-5; TRBD2 aligns across 8 bases. There are 13 residues in the CDR3. The germline CDR1 and CDR2 sequences are GTSNPN and SVGIG (reference sequence). J gave up 3 bases and V 4 bases, and 4 bases lay outside the gene matches. The chain's CDR3 is CAWNNGGEETQYF. Written as DNA, the CDR3 is TGTGCCTGGAACAACGGGGGGGAAGAGACCCAGTACTTC. The variable domain in full, completed from reference TRBV30 and TRBJ2-5, reads SQTIHQWPATLVQPVGSPLSLECTVEGTSNPNLYWYRQAAGRGLQLLFYSVGIGQISSEVPQNLSASRPQDRQFILSSKKLLLSDSGFYLCAWNNGGEETQYFGPGTRLLVL.

The genes are TRBV2 and TRBJ2-2, with unresolved D. Germline CDR1 is SNHLY and CDR2 is FYNNEI. The CDR3 has 12 amino acids. Trimming shortened V by 3 bases and J by 6 bases, and 5 bases separated the two germline ends. The DNA for the CDR3 is TGTGCCAGCAGTGACGGGCCCGGGGAGCTGTTTTTT. Its protein product is CASSDGPGELFF.

J is TRBJ1-3 and V is TRBV18, with D possibly matching TRBD1 (5 bases). V was pared by 3 bases and J by 0 bases, with 12 bases between. The germline V gene has CDR1 KGHSH and CDR2 LQKENI. The CDR3 length is 16 residues. Here the CDR3 reads CASSPQGKTSGNTIYF. The CDR3 DNA is TGTGCCAGCTCACCCCAGGGAAAGACCTCTGGAAACACCATATATTTT.

The chain uses TRBV5-8 and TRBJ1-5; 8 bases are shared with TRBD1. V lost 4 bases, J lost 6 bases, and 6 bases stayed unmatched. Germline V gene lookup returns CDR1 SGHTS and CDR2 YDEGEE. The CDR3 runs to 14 residues. Here the CDR3 reads CASSPRTGTQPQHF. The CDR3 DNA reads as TGTGCCAGCAGCCCCAGGACAGGGACTCAGCCCCAGCATTTT.

The chain recombines TRBV28 with TRBJ1-1, with D unresolved. Germline lookup yields CDR1 MDHEN and CDR2 SYDVKM. CDR3 length: 13 residues. The germline V and J ends were trimmed by 2 bases and 8 bases, with 12 bases remaining between them. The CDR3 reads CASSLQGRGEAFF. DNA for the CDR3: TGTGCCAGCAGTTTACAAGGACGGGGAGAAGCTTTCTTT.

The chain couples TRBV4-1 to TRBJ1-5; tentative D call: TRBD1 (5 bases). V lost 0 bases, J lost 2 bases, and 14 bases lay in between. The CDR3 contains 17 residues. Germline-derived CDR1 and CDR2 are MGHRA and YSYEKL. DNA for the CDR3: TGCGCCAGCAGCCAAGACCCAGGGCTAGTTCGCAATCAGCCCCAGCATTTT. This encodes CASSQDPGLVRNQPQHF.

This chain connects TRBV19 to TRBJ2-1; TRBD2 agrees at 9 bases. Germline values: CDR1 LNHDA, CDR2 SQIVND (reference sequence). The CDR3 consists of 16 residues. With V trimmed by 4 bases and J by 7 bases, 11 bases remained unmatched. CDR3: CASSRVRLAGMNEQFF. The CDR3 nucleotides are TGTGCCAGTAGTAGGGTTCGGCTAGCGGGGATGAATGAGCAGTTCTTC.

The genes are TRBV4-1 and TRBJ2-7; TRBD1 agrees at 8 bases. The V gene end was trimmed by 0 bases and the J gene end by 6 bases; junction bases not matched to a gene: 10. This CDR3 spans 16 amino acids. CDR1 MGHRA and CDR2 YSYEKL come from the germline V gene. The CDR3 DNA follows: TGCGCCAGCAGCCAAGATTCTGCAGGGGGCTCTGGCGAGCAGTACTTC. Residues: CASSQDSAGGSGEQYF.